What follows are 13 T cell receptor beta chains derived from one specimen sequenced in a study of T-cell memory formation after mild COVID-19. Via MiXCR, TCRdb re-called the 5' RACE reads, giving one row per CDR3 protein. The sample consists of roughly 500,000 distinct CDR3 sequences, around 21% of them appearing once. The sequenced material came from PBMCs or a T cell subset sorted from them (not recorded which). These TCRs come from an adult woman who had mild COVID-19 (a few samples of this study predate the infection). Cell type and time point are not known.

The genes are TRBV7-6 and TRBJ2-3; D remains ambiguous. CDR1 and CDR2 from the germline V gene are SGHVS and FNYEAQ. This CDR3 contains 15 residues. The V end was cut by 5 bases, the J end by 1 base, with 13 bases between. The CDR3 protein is CASSPFNGGTDTQYF. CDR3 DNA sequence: TGTGCCAGCAGCCCGTTTAATGGGGGCACAGATACGCAGTATTTT.

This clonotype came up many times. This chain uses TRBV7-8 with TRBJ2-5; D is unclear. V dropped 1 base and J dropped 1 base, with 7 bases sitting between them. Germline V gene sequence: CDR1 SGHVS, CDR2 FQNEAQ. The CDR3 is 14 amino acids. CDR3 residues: CASSLVPSQETQYF. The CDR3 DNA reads TGTGCCAGCAGCTTAGTACCCAGCCAAGAGACCCAGTACTTC.

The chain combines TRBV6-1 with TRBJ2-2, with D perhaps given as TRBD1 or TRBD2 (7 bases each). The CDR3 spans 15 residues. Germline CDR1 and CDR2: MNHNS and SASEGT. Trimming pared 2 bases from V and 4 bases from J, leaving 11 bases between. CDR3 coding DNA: TGTGCCAGCAGTGAATGGGAGGGGGCCACCGGGGAGCTGTTTTTT. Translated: CASSEWEGATGELFF.

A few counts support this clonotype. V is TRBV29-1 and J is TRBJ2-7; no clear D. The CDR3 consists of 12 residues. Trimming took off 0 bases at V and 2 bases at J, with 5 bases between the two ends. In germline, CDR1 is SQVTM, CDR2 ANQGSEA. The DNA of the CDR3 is TGCAGCGTTGAAGAACATACCTACGAGCAGTACTTC. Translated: CSVEEHTYEQYF.

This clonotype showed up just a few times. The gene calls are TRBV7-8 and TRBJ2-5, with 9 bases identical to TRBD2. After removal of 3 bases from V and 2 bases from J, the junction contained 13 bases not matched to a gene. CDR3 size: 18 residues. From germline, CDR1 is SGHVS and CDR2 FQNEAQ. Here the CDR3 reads CASSLGLADVPLQETQYF. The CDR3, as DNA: TGTGCCAGCAGCTTGGGACTAGCCGATGTTCCTTTGCAAGAGACCCAGTACTTC.

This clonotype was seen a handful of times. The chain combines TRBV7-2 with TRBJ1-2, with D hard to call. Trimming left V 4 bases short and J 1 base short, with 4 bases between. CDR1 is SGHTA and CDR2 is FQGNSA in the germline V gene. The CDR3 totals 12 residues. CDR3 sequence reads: CASSSYNYGYTF. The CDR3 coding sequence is TGTGCCAGCAGCTCCTATAACTATGGCTACACCTTC.

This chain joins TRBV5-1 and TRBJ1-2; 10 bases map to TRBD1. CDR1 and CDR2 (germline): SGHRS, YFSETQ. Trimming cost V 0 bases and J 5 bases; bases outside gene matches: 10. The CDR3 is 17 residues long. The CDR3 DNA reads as TGCGCCAGCAGCTTGGATGTCCTTAGGGACAGGGGATATGGCTACACCTTC. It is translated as CASSLDVLRDRGYGYTF.

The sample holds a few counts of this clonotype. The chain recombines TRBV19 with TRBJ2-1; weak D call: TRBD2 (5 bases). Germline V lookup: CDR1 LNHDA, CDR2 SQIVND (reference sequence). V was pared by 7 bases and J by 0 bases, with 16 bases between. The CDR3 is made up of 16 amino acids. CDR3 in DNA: TGTGCCAGTACCCAGGCCCAGCGGAGCTCCTACAATGAGCAGTTCTTC. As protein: CASTQAQRSSYNEQFF.

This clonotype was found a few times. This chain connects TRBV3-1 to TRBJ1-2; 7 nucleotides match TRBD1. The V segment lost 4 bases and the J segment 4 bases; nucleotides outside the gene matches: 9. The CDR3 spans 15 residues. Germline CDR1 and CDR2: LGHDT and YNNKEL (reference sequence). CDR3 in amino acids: CASSRTWDRVYGYTF. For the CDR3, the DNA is TGTGCCAGCAGCCGAACATGGGACAGAGTCTATGGCTACACCTTC. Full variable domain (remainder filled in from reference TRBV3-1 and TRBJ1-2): DTAVSQTPKYLVTQMGNDKSIKCEQNLGHDTMYWYKQDSKKFLKIMFSYNNKELIINETVPNRFSPKSPDKAHLNLHINSLELGDSAVYFCASSRTWDRVYGYTFGSGTRLTVV.

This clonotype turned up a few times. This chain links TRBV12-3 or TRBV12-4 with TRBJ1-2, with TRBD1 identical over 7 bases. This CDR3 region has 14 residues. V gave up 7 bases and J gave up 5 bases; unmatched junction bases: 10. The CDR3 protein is CASNPTGTPYGYTF. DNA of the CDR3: TGTGCCAGCAATCCGACAGGGACCCCATATGGCTACACCTTC.

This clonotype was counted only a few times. The CDR3 DNA follows: TGCGCCAGCAGCCCCCGAACCATAGCGGGGAGGAGCTCCTACAATGAGCAGTTCTTC. It encodes CASSPRTIAGRSSYNEQFF. J is TRBJ2-1 and V is TRBV4-1, with 8 bases lining up with TRBD2. The CDR3 is 19 amino acids. CDR1 MGHRA and CDR2 YSYEKL come from the germline V gene. J gave up 0 bases and V 4 bases, and 14 bases lay outside the gene matches.

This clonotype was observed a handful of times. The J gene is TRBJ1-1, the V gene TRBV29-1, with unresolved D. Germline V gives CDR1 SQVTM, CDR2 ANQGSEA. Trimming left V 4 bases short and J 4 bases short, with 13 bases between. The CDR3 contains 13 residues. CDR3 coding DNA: TGCAGCGTTGTGGGTGGGAGATTCACTGAAGCTTTCTTT. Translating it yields CSVVGGRFTEAFF. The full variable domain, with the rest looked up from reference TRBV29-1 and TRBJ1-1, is SAVISQKPSRDICQRGTSLTIQCQVDSQVTMMFWYRQQPGQSLTLIATANQGSEATYESGFVIDKFPISRPNLTFSTLTVSNMSPEDSSIYLCSVVGGRFTEAFFGQGTRLTVV.

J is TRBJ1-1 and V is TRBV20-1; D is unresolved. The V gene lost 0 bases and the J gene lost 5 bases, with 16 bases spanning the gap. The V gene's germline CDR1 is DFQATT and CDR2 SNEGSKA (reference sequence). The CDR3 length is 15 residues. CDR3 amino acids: CSARDLGTGRTEAFF. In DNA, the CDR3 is TGCAGTGCTAGAGATCTCGGCACGGGCCGGACTGAAGCTTTCTTT.